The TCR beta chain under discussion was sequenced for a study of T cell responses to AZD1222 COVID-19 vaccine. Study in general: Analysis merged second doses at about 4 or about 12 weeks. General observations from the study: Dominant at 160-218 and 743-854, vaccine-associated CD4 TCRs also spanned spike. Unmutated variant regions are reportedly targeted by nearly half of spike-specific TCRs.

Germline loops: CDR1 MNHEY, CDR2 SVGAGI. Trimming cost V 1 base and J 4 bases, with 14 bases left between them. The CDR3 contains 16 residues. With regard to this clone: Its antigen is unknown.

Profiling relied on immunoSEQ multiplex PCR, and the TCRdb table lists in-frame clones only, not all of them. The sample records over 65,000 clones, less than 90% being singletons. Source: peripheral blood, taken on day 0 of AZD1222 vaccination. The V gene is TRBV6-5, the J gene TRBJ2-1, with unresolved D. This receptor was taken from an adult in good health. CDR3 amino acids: CASSYWETSRYNEQFF. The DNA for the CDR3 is TGTGCCAGCAGTTACTGGGAAACAAGTAGGTACAATGAGCAGTTCTTC.